The rows below give T cell receptor beta chains drawn from one sample of a study of cytomegalovirus exposure and HLA in healthy donors. Produced via immunoSEQ multiplex PCR; TCRdb's table is partial and in-frame only. Found here are about 39,000 clones; the top ten clones hold over 3.5%. Sequenced sample: PBMCs. Receptors were obtained from a male donor in good health and CMV-seronegative. The CDR3 runs from the conserved cysteine through the conserved F or W. A D gene is named only where the DNA matches it firmly. A clone size is listed for some rows: how often the clone was seen (once, few, many), or a class if it is expanded.

J gene: TRBJ2-6
D gene: -
clone size: -
V gene: TRBV7-7
CDR3 DNA: TGTGCCAGCAGCTTAGGAGTATCTGGGGCCAACGTCCTGACTTTC
CDR3 protein: CASSLGVSGANVLTF

J gene: TRBJ2-1
D gene: -
clone size: -
V gene: TRBV2
CDR3 DNA: TGTGCCAGCGGAGGTATTCCAAGCTCCGACAATGAGCAGTTCTTC
CDR3 protein: CASGGIPSSDNEQFF

J gene: TRBJ2-3
D gene: -
clone size: -
V gene: TRBV19
CDR3 DNA: TGTGCCAGTAGACACGGGGTTAGCACAGATACGCAGTATTTT
CDR3 protein: CASRHGVSTDTQYF

J gene: TRBJ1-2
D gene: TRBD1
clone size: -
V gene: TRBV4-1
CDR3 DNA: TGCGCCAGCAGCCAAGTACAGGACAGGGCAGGTGGCTACACCTTC
CDR3 protein: CASSQVQDRAGGYTF

J gene: TRBJ1-4
D gene: -
clone size: -
V gene: TRBV5-4
CDR3 DNA: TGTGCCAGCAGCTTGTGGGGGAGGGCTGAAAAACTGTTTTTT
CDR3 protein: CASSLWGRAEKLFF

J gene: TRBJ2-1
D gene: TRBD2
clone size: -
V gene: TRBV19
CDR3 DNA: TGTGCCAGTAAAGAGGCGGGGGGTGGAAATGAGCAGTTCTTC
CDR3 protein: CASKEAGGGNEQFF

J gene: TRBJ2-7
D gene: -
clone size: -
V gene: TRBV5-6
CDR3 DNA: TGTGCCAGCAGCTTCCTCGACAGGCGCTCCTACGAGCAGTACTTC
CDR3 protein: CASSFLDRRSYEQYF

J gene: TRBJ1-6
D gene: -
clone size: -
V gene: TRBV15
CDR3 DNA: TGTGCCACCAGCAGAGAGGTAGTCAGGGTGTATAATTCACCCCTCCACTTT
CDR3 protein: CATSREVVRVYNSPLHF

J gene: TRBJ1-6
D gene: -
clone size: -
V gene: TRBV18
CDR3 DNA: TGTGCCAGCTCACCGGGGCAGAGGAATAATTCACCCCTCCACTTT
CDR3 protein: CASSPGQRNNSPLHF

J gene: TRBJ1-1
D gene: TRBD1
clone size: -
V gene: TRBV5-1
CDR3 DNA: TGTGCCAGCAGCGGAACGGGACAGGGGTACACTGAAGCTTTCTTT
CDR3 protein: CASSGTGQGYTEAFF

J gene: TRBJ2-2
D gene: -
clone size: -
V gene: TRBV4-2
CDR3 DNA: TGTGCCAGCAGCCAAGACAACCTCAGGGTCGGGGAGCTGTTTTTT
CDR3 protein: CASSQDNLRVGELFF

J gene: TRBJ2-2
D gene: TRBD1
clone size: -
V gene: TRBV18
CDR3 DNA: TGTGCCAGCTCACCCATGACAGGGCTAACCGGGGAGCTGTTTTTT
CDR3 protein: CASSPMTGLTGELFF

J gene: TRBJ2-2
D gene: -
clone size: -
V gene: TRBV4-1
CDR3 DNA: TGCGCCAGCAGCCAACAAACTCGGAGTTCCGGGGAGCTGTTTTTT
CDR3 protein: CASSQQTRSSGELFF

J gene: TRBJ1-5
D gene: -
clone size: -
V gene: TRBV2
CDR3 DNA: TGTGCCAGCAGTAAAACAGGGACGGTGCAGCCCCAGCATTTT
CDR3 protein: CASSKTGTVQPQHF

J gene: TRBJ1-6
D gene: -
clone size: -
V gene: TRBV4-2
CDR3 DNA: TGTGCCAGCAGCCATGGTAACGGGGTAGGGAGTTCACCCCTCCACTTT
CDR3 protein: CASSHGNGVGSSPLHF

J gene: TRBJ1-2
D gene: -
clone size: -
V gene: TRBV20-1
CDR3 DNA: TGCAGTGCTCCGACAGCTCGCAGCTACACCTTC
CDR3 protein: CSAPTARSYTF

J gene: TRBJ2-2
D gene: -
clone size: -
V gene: TRBV7-7
CDR3 DNA: TGTGCCAGCAGACAGACGAACACCGGGGAGCTGTTTTTT
CDR3 protein: CASRQTNTGELFF

J gene: TRBJ1-1
D gene: TRBD1
clone size: -
V gene: TRBV28
CDR3 DNA: TGTGCCAGCAGTTTATCCCCAGGGGGAGGGAACACTGAAGCTTTCTTT
CDR3 protein: CASSLSPGGGNTEAFF

J gene: TRBJ2-1
D gene: TRBD1
clone size: -
V gene: TRBV6-5
CDR3 DNA: TGTGCCAGCGGCTTCGGGACAGGGGTCGATGAGCAGTTCTTC
CDR3 protein: CASGFGTGVDEQFF

J gene: TRBJ1-5
D gene: TRBD1
clone size: -
V gene: TRBV6-6
CDR3 DNA: TGTGCCAGCAGTTCGGACAGGGGTAATCAGCCCCAGCATTTT
CDR3 protein: CASSSDRGNQPQHF

J gene: TRBJ2-7
D gene: -
clone size: -
V gene: TRBV4-2
CDR3 DNA: TGTGCCAGCAGCCAAGATTGGACTCGCACCTCCTACGAGCAGTACTTC
CDR3 protein: CASSQDWTRTSYEQYF

J gene: TRBJ2-3
D gene: TRBD1
clone size: -
V gene: TRBV9
CDR3 DNA: TGTGCCAGCAACGTATTACAGGGGACGACGCAGTATTTT
CDR3 protein: CASNVLQGTTQYF

J gene: TRBJ2-2
D gene: -
clone size: -
V gene: TRBV19
CDR3 DNA: TGTGCCAGTAGCCCTCTCCCAGGGGCCGGGGAGCTGTTTTTT
CDR3 protein: CASSPLPGAGELFF

J gene: TRBJ2-3
D gene: TRBD2
clone size: -
V gene: TRBV11-2
CDR3 DNA: TGTGCCAGCAGCAAAGCGGGGTCGATCGGAGATACGCAGTATTTT
CDR3 protein: CASSKAGSIGDTQYF

J gene: TRBJ2-7
D gene: TRBD1
clone size: -
V gene: TRBV6-6
CDR3 DNA: TGTGCCAGCAGACTAACCGGGACAGGAGATGCCTACGAGCAGTACTTC
CDR3 protein: CASRLTGTGDAYEQYF

J gene: TRBJ2-3
D gene: TRBD2
clone size: -
V gene: TRBV2
CDR3 DNA: TGTGCCAGCAGTCCCCTAGCGGGGGGATCTGGTACGCAGTATTTT
CDR3 protein: CASSPLAGGSGTQYF

J gene: TRBJ2-5
D gene: -
clone size: -
V gene: TRBV19
CDR3 DNA: TGTGCCAGTAGTATAAGCAGCGCCCAAGAGACCCAGTACTTC
CDR3 protein: CASSISSAQETQYF

J gene: TRBJ1-5
D gene: TRBD1
clone size: -
V gene: TRBV11-2
CDR3 DNA: TGTGCCAGCAGCTTATATCAGGGGGCCGGCAATCAGCCCCAGCATTTT
CDR3 protein: CASSLYQGAGNQPQHF

J gene: TRBJ2-3
D gene: -
clone size: -
V gene: TRBV5-1
CDR3 DNA: TGCGCCAGCAGCCCGCTGGGGGGAGAGATAGATACGCAGTATTTT
CDR3 protein: CASSPLGGEIDTQYF

J gene: TRBJ1-2
D gene: -
clone size: -
V gene: TRBV7-9
CDR3 DNA: TGTGCCAGCAGTCGCGACTCGACAGGTTTTGGCTACACCTTC
CDR3 protein: CASSRDSTGFGYTF

J gene: TRBJ2-3
D gene: TRBD1
clone size: -
V gene: TRBV6-5
CDR3 DNA: TGTGCCAGCAGTTACTTCCCGACAGGGGGCACAGATACGCAGTATTTT
CDR3 protein: CASSYFPTGGTDTQYF

J gene: TRBJ1-2
D gene: TRBD1
clone size: -
V gene: TRBV7-9
CDR3 DNA: TGTGCCAGCAGCTTATCAGGGACAGACGCAGTCTATGGCTACACCTTC
CDR3 protein: CASSLSGTDAVYGYTF

J gene: TRBJ1-1
D gene: -
clone size: -
V gene: TRBV6-5
CDR3 DNA: TGTGCCAGCAGTTACTCTGGGGGGAGGACTGAAGCTTTCTTT
CDR3 protein: CASSYSGGRTEAFF

J gene: TRBJ2-1
D gene: -
clone size: medium-sized
V gene: TRBV10-3
CDR3 DNA: TGTGCCATCAGTCCGACAGGCGACAACGACAATGAGCAGTTCTTC
CDR3 protein: CAISPTGDNDNEQFF

J gene: TRBJ2-1
D gene: -
clone size: -
V gene: TRBV5-5
CDR3 DNA: TGTGCCAGCAGCTTATTTCCAAACAATGAGCAGTTCTTC
CDR3 protein: CASSLFPNNEQFF

J gene: TRBJ2-3
D gene: TRBD1
clone size: -
V gene: TRBV18
CDR3 DNA: TGTGCCAGCTCACCAAAACAGGGGGCGGGTACAGATACGCAGTATTTT
CDR3 protein: CASSPKQGAGTDTQYF

J gene: TRBJ2-3
D gene: -
clone size: -
V gene: TRBV2
CDR3 DNA: TGTGCCAGCAGGGACCTTGGGGGGAGGACAGATACGCAGTATTTT
CDR3 protein: CASRDLGGRTDTQYF